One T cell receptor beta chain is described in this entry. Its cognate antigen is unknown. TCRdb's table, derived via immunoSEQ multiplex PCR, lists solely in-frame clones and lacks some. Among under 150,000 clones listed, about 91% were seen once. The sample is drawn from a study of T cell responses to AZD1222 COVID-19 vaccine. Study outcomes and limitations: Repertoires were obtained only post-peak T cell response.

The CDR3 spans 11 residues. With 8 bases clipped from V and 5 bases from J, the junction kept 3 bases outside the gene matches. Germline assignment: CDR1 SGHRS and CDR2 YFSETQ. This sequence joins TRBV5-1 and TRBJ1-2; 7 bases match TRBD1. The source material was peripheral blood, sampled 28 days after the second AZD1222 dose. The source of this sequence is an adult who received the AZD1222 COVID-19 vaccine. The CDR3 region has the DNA TGCGCCAGTAGGGACAGATATGGCTACACCTTC. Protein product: CASRDRYGYTF.